Here is one T cell receptor beta chain with its context. Its target is not known. V lost 3 bases and J lost 3; bases outside the gene matches: 6. The CDR3 contains 15 residues. The entry originates in a study of cytomegalovirus exposure and HLA in healthy donors. Whole-study findings and limits: Per a later analysis, roughly 17,000 TCR beta sequences showed association with HLA alleles at 0.05 false discovery rate.

The primer mix had 60 Vbeta and 13 Jbeta primers. Profiling relied on immunoSEQ multiplex PCR, and the TCRdb table lists in-frame clones only, not all of them. The sample records about 160,000 clones, 55% to 75% being singletons. Sequenced material: PBMCs. This chain uses TRBV23-1 with TRBJ2-7; 9 nucleotides agree with TRBD1. TRBV23-1 is labeled an ORF, and its function is uncertain. The clonotype was recovered from a woman aged 55-69 years in good health and CMV-seropositive. Here the CDR3 reads CASSHPGQGNYEQYF. In nucleotides, the CDR3 is TGCGCCAGCAGTCATCCTGGACAGGGGAACTACGAGCAGTACTTC.